The rows below give T cell receptor beta chains drawn from one sample of a study of blood T cell repertoires in COVID-19. The protocol was immunoSEQ multiplex PCR, while the TCRdb copy is restricted to in-frame clones and leaves out a portion. The sample shows about 75,000 clones, 80% to 90% of them seen only once. Sequences were obtained from peripheral blood. The receptors here all came from a woman in her forties or fifties with acute or convalescent COVID-19. The CDR3 runs from the conserved cysteine through the conserved F or W. Fields, in order: J gene, V gene, D gene, clone size, CDR3 DNA, CDR3 protein. A D gene is named only where the DNA matches it firmly. The size entry is marked missing in some rows and otherwise reads once, few, many or a size class.

J: TRBJ2-7
V: TRBV10-3
D: TRBD1
size: .
DNA: TGTGCCATCGGACAGGTCGACATCTACGAGCAGTACTTC
CDR3: CAIGQVDIYEQYF

J: TRBJ1-5
V: TRBV5-5
D: .
size: .
DNA: TGTGCCAGCAGCTTGACCAGCGGGCAGCCCCAGCATTTT
CDR3: CASSLTSGQPQHF

J: TRBJ1-6
V: TRBV12-3/TRBV12-4
D: .
size: .
DNA: TGTGCCAGCAGTCAGGGATATGATTCACCCCTCCACTTT
CDR3: CASSQGYDSPLHF

J: TRBJ1-2
V: TRBV4-3
D: TRBD1
size: .
DNA: TGCGCCAGCAGCCAAGCGGGGACAGGGGCTGGCTACACCTTC
CDR3: CASSQAGTGAGYTF

J: TRBJ2-5
V: TRBV5-6
D: TRBD1
size: .
DNA: TGTGCCAGCAGCCCGGGGTACAAACCGGGACAGGGAGTTGGGACCCAGTACTTC
CDR3: CASSPGYKPGQGVGTQYF

J: TRBJ1-1
V: TRBV29-1
D: .
size: few
DNA: TGCAGCGTTGAAGACCAGGGTGTTACTGAAGCTTTCTTT
CDR3: CSVEDQGVTEAFF

J: TRBJ2-7
V: TRBV7-9
D: TRBD1
size: .
DNA: TGTGCCAGCAGCTTGGACAGGGGTTCGGTGCAGTACTTC
CDR3: CASSLDRGSVQYF

J: TRBJ2-1
V: TRBV24-1
D: TRBD2
size: .
DNA: TGTGCCACCAGTATAGCGGGGGGGGCGGGATACAATGAGCAGTTCTTC
CDR3: CATSIAGGAGYNEQFF

J: TRBJ2-3
V: TRBV3-1/TRBV3-2
D: .
size: .
DNA: TGTGCCAGCAGCCGTCCGGAGTGGGGGGGCACAGATACGCAGTATTTT
CDR3: CASSRPEWGGTDTQYF

J: TRBJ2-3
V: TRBV19
D: .
size: few
DNA: TGTGCCAGTAGTATGGGCTCCCTTCTCGCAGATACGCAGTATTTT
CDR3: CASSMGSLLADTQYF

J: TRBJ1-3
V: TRBV11-2
D: TRBD1
size: .
DNA: TGTGCCAGCAGCCGGGACAGGGGAGTACGTAACACCATATATTTT
CDR3: CASSRDRGVRNTIYF

J: TRBJ1-2
V: TRBV19
D: .
size: once
DNA: TGTGCCAGTACGGCGGACACTAACTATGGCTACACCTTC
CDR3: CASTADTNYGYTF

J: TRBJ1-1
V: TRBV6-4
D: .
size: .
DNA: TGTGCCAGCAGGTCAGGGGTGATGAACACTGAAGCTTTCTTT
CDR3: CASRSGVMNTEAFF

J: TRBJ2-3
V: TRBV5-1
D: TRBD2
size: .
DNA: TGCGCCAGTTCCACCCGGGGCGGGGGGAGCACAGATACGCAGTATTTT
CDR3: CASSTRGGGSTDTQYF

J: TRBJ2-5
V: TRBV11-3
D: TRBD2
size: .
DNA: TGTGCCAGCAGCTTAGGGGGCTCAGCGGGGGTGGAGACCCAGTACTTC
CDR3: CASSLGGSAGVETQYF

J: TRBJ2-2
V: TRBV28
D: TRBD1
size: .
DNA: TGTGCCAGCAGTTTACCTCGGGACAGGGGGTACACCGGGGAGCTGTTTTTT
CDR3: CASSLPRDRGYTGELFF

J: TRBJ2-2
V: TRBV7-3
D: TRBD1
size: .
DNA: TGTGCCAGCAGCCCCGGGACAGGGGTTGGTACCGGGGAGCTGTTTTTT
CDR3: CASSPGTGVGTGELFF

J: TRBJ2-2
V: TRBV24-1
D: TRBD2
size: .
DNA: TGTGCCACCAGTGACTCCACTAGCGGGGGGGCGGGCACCGGGGAGCTGTTTTTT
CDR3: CATSDSTSGGAGTGELFF

J: TRBJ2-3
V: TRBV28
D: .
size: .
DNA: TGTGCCAGCAGTTTCAACGGACTAGGGGGAGATACGCAGTATTTT
CDR3: CASSFNGLGGDTQYF

J: TRBJ2-3
V: TRBV7-8
D: TRBD2
size: .
DNA: TGTGCCAGCAGCTTTGAACCCGAAGCGGGGGGGACTATTAGCACAGATACGCAGTATTTT
CDR3: CASSFEPEAGGTISTDTQYF

J: TRBJ1-1
V: TRBV11-2
D: .
size: once
DNA: TGTGCCAGCAGCTCCTCGGACAGATCGAACACTGAAGCTTTCTTT
CDR3: CASSSSDRSNTEAFF

J: TRBJ2-4
V: TRBV12-3/TRBV12-4
D: .
size: .
DNA: TGTGCCAGCAGTTTAACAGGAGTGGACATTCAGTACTTC
CDR3: CASSLTGVDIQYF

J: TRBJ2-7
V: TRBV18
D: .
size: .
DNA: TGTGCCAGCTCACCAAAAGCGCGGGACAGAAGCTCCTACGAGCAGTACTTC
CDR3: CASSPKARDRSSYEQYF

J: TRBJ2-3
V: TRBV4-3
D: .
size: .
DNA: TGCGCCAGCAGCCAAGTGACTTTCACAGATACGCAGTATTTT
CDR3: CASSQVTFTDTQYF

J: TRBJ1-2
V: TRBV7-2
D: .
size: .
DNA: TGTGCCAGCAGCCACGTGGGGGGGGGTACCGATAACTATGGCTACACCTTC
CDR3: CASSHVGGGTDNYGYTF

J: TRBJ2-7
V: TRBV5-4
D: TRBD2
size: .
DNA: TGTGCCAGCAGTCGTGGACTAGCGGGAGGTTTGGGCTACGAGCAGTACTTC
CDR3: CASSRGLAGGLGYEQYF

J: TRBJ2-2
V: TRBV6-2/TRBV6-3
D: TRBD1
size: .
DNA: TGTGCCAGCAGTTCTAGACAGGGAAACACCGGGGAGCTGTTTTTT
CDR3: CASSSRQGNTGELFF

J: TRBJ1-2
V: TRBV29-1
D: .
size: .
DNA: TGCAGCGTTGAGGACAGAAACTATGGCTACACCTTC
CDR3: CSVEDRNYGYTF

J: TRBJ1-5
V: TRBV28
D: .
size: .
DNA: TGTGCCAGCAGCACAAGACAGGGCAATCAGCCCCAGCATTTT
CDR3: CASSTRQGNQPQHF

J: TRBJ1-6
V: TRBV28
D: .
size: .
DNA: TGTGCCAGCAGTCCACCCCGACAGGTTTCACCCCTCCACTTT
CDR3: CASSPPRQVSPLHF

J: TRBJ2-2
V: TRBV4-3
D: TRBD2
size: .
DNA: TGCGCCAGCAGCCAATTCGGGACTAGTAACACCGGGGAGCTGTTTTTT
CDR3: CASSQFGTSNTGELFF

J: TRBJ1-1
V: TRBV6-2/TRBV6-3
D: .
size: .
DNA: TGTGCCAGCAGCTTCGCCGGGACACCGGGTCCCCACACTGAAGCTTTCTTT
CDR3: CASSFAGTPGPHTEAFF

J: TRBJ1-3
V: TRBV7-2
D: .
size: few
DNA: TGTGCCAGCAGCTTAGGTAGTAGAAACACCATATATTTT
CDR3: CASSLGSRNTIYF

J: TRBJ2-1
V: TRBV9
D: .
size: .
DNA: TGTGCCAGCAGCGTAGCTGGAGGCTCGGGGTACAATGAGCAGTTCTTC
CDR3: CASSVAGGSGYNEQFF

J: TRBJ2-3
V: TRBV12-3/TRBV12-4
D: .
size: .
DNA: TGTGCCAGCTTGAGGGGCAGGGGAGATACGCAGTATTTT
CDR3: CASLRGRGDTQYF

J: TRBJ2-7
V: TRBV7-2
D: TRBD2
size: .
DNA: TGTGCCAGCAGCTCCTGGACTATAGCGGGGGGCCGAATGAGGTACGAGCAGTACTTC
CDR3: CASSSWTIAGGRMRYEQYF

J: TRBJ1-2
V: TRBV29-1
D: TRBD1
size: few
DNA: TGCAGCGTGGGCAGGGGGATCTATGGCTACACCTTC
CDR3: CSVGRGIYGYTF

J: TRBJ1-5
V: TRBV6-2/TRBV6-3
D: .
size: .
DNA: TGTGCCAGCAGTGAGGGACAGCCCCAGCATTTT
CDR3: CASSEGQPQHF

J: TRBJ1-4
V: TRBV7-2
D: TRBD1
size: .
DNA: TGTGCCAGCAGCGGTACGACAGGGACTAATGAAAAACTGTTTTTT
CDR3: CASSGTTGTNEKLFF

J: TRBJ2-1
V: TRBV2
D: .
size: .
DNA: TGTGCCAGCAGTCTACCCGAGGGCGAGCAGTTCTTC
CDR3: CASSLPEGEQFF

J: TRBJ2-7
V: TRBV30
D: TRBD1
size: .
DNA: TGTGCCTGGAGTCCGACAGGGAACGAGCAGTACTTC
CDR3: CAWSPTGNEQYF

J: TRBJ2-3
V: TRBV6-2/TRBV6-3
D: TRBD1
size: few
DNA: TGTGCCAGCAGTTATTTCCGGGACAGGGGGAAAGATACGCAGTATTTT
CDR3: CASSYFRDRGKDTQYF

J: TRBJ2-1
V: TRBV6-5
D: .
size: few
DNA: TGTGCCAGCAGCGATCAGTGGGGCGATGAGCAGTTCTTC
CDR3: CASSDQWGDEQFF

J: TRBJ2-1
V: TRBV6-2/TRBV6-3
D: .
size: .
DNA: TGTGCCAGCAGTCCGCTCAGCGATGAGCAGTTCTTC
CDR3: CASSPLSDEQFF

J: TRBJ2-3
V: TRBV7-2
D: .
size: .
DNA: TGTGCCAGCAGCTTTAGCCCGGGATTTACAGATACGCAGTATTTT
CDR3: CASSFSPGFTDTQYF

J: TRBJ2-7
V: TRBV10-3
D: TRBD1
size: .
DNA: TGTGCCATCAGTGGGAGGGACAGGGGGGTCGAGCAGTACTTC
CDR3: CAISGRDRGVEQYF

J: TRBJ2-7
V: TRBV6-2/TRBV6-3
D: .
size: .
DNA: TGTGCCAGCAGTTCTACCTACGAGCAGTACTTC
CDR3: CASSSTYEQYF

J: TRBJ2-1
V: TRBV6-6
D: TRBD1
size: .
DNA: TGTGCCAGCACCATACGACAGGGGTCCTACAATGAGCAGTTCTTC
CDR3: CASTIRQGSYNEQFF

J: TRBJ1-6
V: TRBV19
D: .
size: few
DNA: TGTGCCAGTAGTATAGGCCGGGGTGTATGGGGTTCACCCCTCCACTTT
CDR3: CASSIGRGVWGSPLHF